This entry lists 18 T cell receptor beta chains sequenced from one sample in a study of breast tumors, draining lymph nodes, adjacent tissues. TCRdb analysed the multiplex PCR reads with MiXCR anew, one entry per CDR3 protein. The table includes 160,000 or so distinct CDR3 sequences, around 35% detected once. The lymph nodes were axillary draining lymph nodes from breast cancer patients. The sequenced material came from axillary lymph node tissue. The receptors derive from a female donor with breast cancer. Some clones in this sample may be carry-over from other donors' samples.

This clonotype was observed once. The chain uses TRBV13 and TRBJ2-1; D remains ambiguous. Germline-derived CDR1 and CDR2 are PRHDT and FYEKMQ (reference sequence). Trimming took off 4 bases at V and 0 bases at J, with 13 bases between the two ends. CDR3 length equals 16 residues. The CDR3 here is CASSSFDGISYNEQFF. The CDR3 nucleotides read TGTGCCAGCAGCTCTTTCGACGGTATCTCCTACAATGAGCAGTTCTTC. The full variable domain, completed using reference TRBV13 and TRBJ2-1, is AAGVIQSPRHLIKEKRETATLKCYPIPRHDTVYWYQQGPGQDPQFLISFYEKMQSDKGSIPDRFSAQQFSDYHSELNMSSLELGDSALYFCASSSFDGISYNEQFFGPGTRLTVL.

This clonotype has a count of ten or more. A much larger clonotype is one base distant, so this may be a read error. The J gene is TRBJ1-5, the V gene TRBV20-1; unclear D gene. The germline CDR1 and CDR2 sequences are DFQATT and SNEGSKA (reference sequence). The CDR3 sequence is 15 residues long. The V gene lost 0 bases and the J gene lost 7 bases, with 16 bases spanning the gap. Here the CDR3 DNA reads TGCAGTGCTAGAGAGGTTTTGATCGTGACCCAGCCCCAGCATTTT. It specifies CSAREVLIVTQPQHF.

This clonotype came up many times. This chain links TRBV7-9 with TRBJ1-4; 7 bases map to TRBD1. The CDR3 runs to 18 residues. With V trimmed by 2 bases and J by 2 bases, 11 bases remained unmatched. Germline loops: CDR1 SEHNR, CDR2 FQNEAQ (reference sequence). The CDR3 is CASSLRSAGGRTNEKLFF. CDR3 bases: TGTGCCAGCAGCTTACGTTCGGCAGGGGGTCGGACTAATGAAAAACTGTTTTTT.

This clonotype has a count of ten or more. Relative to the germline gene, one junction end is altered; a read error may explain this. The chain joins TRBV5-4 to TRBJ2-7, with 13 nucleotides matching TRBD2. The CDR3 is made up of 14 amino acids. Germline CDR1 and CDR2: SGHNT and YYREEE (reference sequence). The CDR3 protein is CVSSRLAGGSEQYF. In nucleotides, the CDR3 is TGTGTCAGCAGCCGACTAGCGGGAGGTAGCGAGCAGTACTTC.

The chain employs TRBV5-8 and TRBJ1-1; D is ambiguous. Germline V gives CDR1 SGHTS, CDR2 YDEGEE. Between the trimmed V and J ends, which lost 3 bases and 6 bases, there was a span of 30 bases. CDR3 length equals 19 residues. The CDR3 nucleotides are TGTGCCAGCAGCTCCCGATCTATTTTCCGGGTGTCAGCCGTTGCTGAAGCTTTCTTT. This gives the protein CASSSRSIFRVSAVAEAFF.

This clonotype showed up many times. The chain combines TRBV5-8 with TRBJ1-4, with 7 bases aligning to TRBD1. Germline V gives CDR1 SGHTS, CDR2 YDEGEE. This CDR3 has 16 amino acids. With 0 bases clipped from V and 5 bases from J, the junction kept 7 bases outside the gene matches. This chain's CDR3 is CASSLGQGGWNEKLFF. The CDR3, as DNA: TGTGCCAGCAGCTTGGGACAGGGAGGATGGAATGAAAAACTGTTTTTT.

About this clonotype: This CDR3 fails to terminate in the conserved phenylalanine or tryptophan, so it likely reflects a read error. It is unclear where the CDR3 begins or ends on the DNA, so no DNA is shown, and the CDR3 is as TCRdb lists it. The chain recombines TRBV10-1 with TRBJ1-3; TRBD1 is the table's D call, not checked against the DNA. The CDR3 is 10 residues long, counting both termini. Germline V gene lookup returns CDR1 WNHNN and CDR2 SYGVQD (reference sequence). The CDR3 region is CASSEGREGT.

This clonotype was counted between two and nine times. The chain employs TRBV18 and TRBJ2-1; 15 bases map to TRBD2. There are 18 residues in the CDR3. V shed 3 bases, J shed 1 base, and the junction held 4 bases outside the gene matches. CDR1 KGHSH and CDR2 LQKENI come from the germline V gene. This CDR3 is CASSPQGLAGGSYNEQFF. Written as DNA, the CDR3 is TGTGCCAGCTCACCTCAGGGACTAGCGGGGGGTTCCTACAATGAGCAGTTCTTC.

The chain uses TRBV25-1 and TRBJ1-1, with a tentative D call TRBD1 (5 bases). Germline V gene data show CDR1 as MGHDK and CDR2 as SYGVNS. V lost 7 bases and J 7 bases, leaving 10 bases between the germline ends. CDR3 length: 11 residues. The CDR3 nucleotides are TGTGCCAGCAAATTCGGGGGTGAAGCTTTCTTT. It specifies CASKFGGEAFF. Full variable domain (outside the CDR3, taken from reference TRBV25-1 and TRBJ1-1): EADIYQTPRYLVIGTGKKITLECSQTMGHDKMYWYQQDPGMELHLIHYSYGVNSTEKGDLSSESTVSRIRTEHFPLTLESARPSHTSQYLCASKFGGEAFFGQGTRLTVV.

The CDR3 spells CASSWGSGFNNEQFF. The DNA of the CDR3 is TGTGCCAGCAGTTGGGGTAGCGGGTTTAACAATGAGCAGTTCTTC. The chain links TRBV28 to TRBJ2-1, with TRBD2 matching 7 bases. The germline V gene has CDR1 MDHEN and CDR2 SYDVKM. J was trimmed by 5 bases and V by 4 bases; bases with no gene match: 8. The length of the CDR3 is 15 residues.

This clonotype was counted many times. The chain couples TRBV9 to TRBJ2-5; D may correspond to TRBD1 or TRBD2 (5 bases each). Germline V gene lookup returns CDR1 SGDLS and CDR2 YYNGEE. V was trimmed by 5 bases and J by 1 base, leaving 9 bases between them. The CDR3 totals 13 residues. CDR3 in DNA: TGTGCCAGCAGTGAGGGGATCCAAGAGACCCAGTACTTC. It is translated as CASSEGIQETQYF.

V usage is TRBV7-9 and J usage is TRBJ2-2; maybe TRBD1 (6 bases). The CDR3 is 13 amino acids. Germline assignment: CDR1 SEHNR and CDR2 FQNEAQ (reference sequence). Trimming stripped 4 bases from V and 8 bases from J, with 11 bases between. The CDR3 coding sequence is TGTGCCAGCAGCTCCGCCGGGACAGGGGAGCTGTTTTTT. It is translated as CASSSAGTGELFF.

Comment on this clonotype: This clone may be a read error of a much larger clone one base away. The rearrangement links TRBV6-4 to TRBJ2-5; 10 nucleotides line up with TRBD1. V was clipped by 5 bases and J by 6 bases; unmatched bases: 9. The CDR3 totals 15 residues. Per the germline V gene, CDR1 is MRHNA and CDR2 is SNTAGT. DNA for the CDR3: TGTGCCAGCAGTCACCCGGGACAGGGGTCCAAGACCCAGTACTTC. Translated, it gives CASSHPGQGSKTQYF.

With respect to this clonotype: A much larger clone lies a single base off, so this may be a read error. CDR3 amino acids: CASSHSTTNEKLFF. DNA for the CDR3: TGTGCCAGCAGTCACAGCACAACTAATGAAAAACTGTTTTTT. J is TRBJ1-4 and V is TRBV6-1; D unclear. V was trimmed by 5 bases and J by 0 bases, leaving 7 bases between them. Germline V gene data show CDR1 as MNHNS and CDR2 as SASEGT. The CDR3 contains 14 residues.

This clonotype was recorded many times. The V and J genes are TRBV5-6 and TRBJ2-5, with D possibly matching TRBD2 (6 bases). The CDR3 consists of 11 residues. Germline V gene data show CDR1 as SGHDT and CDR2 as YYEEEE. V lost 4 bases and J lost 7, with 8 bases in between. In nucleotides, the CDR3 is TGTGCCAGCAGCCTTAGCGGGACCCAGTACTTC. Translated, it gives CASSLSGTQYF. Full variable domain (outside the CDR3, taken from reference TRBV5-6 and TRBJ2-5): DAGVTQSPTHLIKTRGQQVTLRCSPKSGHDTVSWYQQALGQGPQFIFQYYEEEERQRGNFPDRFSGHQFPNYSSELNVNALLLGDSALYLCASSLSGTQYFGPGTRLLVL.

As for this clonotype: An end of the junction differs from the germline gene, which may be a read error. CDR3 in amino acids: CASSVDRIYGQYF. CDR3 nucleotides: TGTGCCAGCAGCGTGGACAGAATCTACGGGCAGTACTTC. This chain links TRBV9 with TRBJ2-7; D may be TRBD1 (6 bases). Germline CDR1 reads SGDLS; CDR2 reads YYNGEE. CDR3 length equals 13 residues.

This clonotype was observed at least ten times. This chain uses TRBV9 with TRBJ2-7; 9 nucleotides agree with TRBD1. This CDR3 is built from 16 residues. Germline V gene data show CDR1 as SGDLS and CDR2 as YYNGEE. V was clipped by 4 bases and J by 2 bases; unmatched bases: 10. The CDR3 loop reads CASSSAGTGPPYEQYF. CDR3 DNA sequence: TGTGCCAGCAGCTCCGCCGGGACAGGGCCACCCTACGAGCAGTACTTC.

Many counts were recorded for this clonotype. This chain connects TRBV19 to TRBJ1-2, with D possibly matching TRBD1 (6 bases). The germline V and J ends were trimmed by 9 bases and 8 bases, with 13 bases remaining between them. Germline V CDR1 and CDR2: LNHDA, SQIVND (reference sequence). There are 11 residues in the CDR3. The CDR3 region is CASDRGGGYTF. The CDR3 DNA sequence: TGTGCCAGCGACCGCGGGGGCGGCTACACCTTC.